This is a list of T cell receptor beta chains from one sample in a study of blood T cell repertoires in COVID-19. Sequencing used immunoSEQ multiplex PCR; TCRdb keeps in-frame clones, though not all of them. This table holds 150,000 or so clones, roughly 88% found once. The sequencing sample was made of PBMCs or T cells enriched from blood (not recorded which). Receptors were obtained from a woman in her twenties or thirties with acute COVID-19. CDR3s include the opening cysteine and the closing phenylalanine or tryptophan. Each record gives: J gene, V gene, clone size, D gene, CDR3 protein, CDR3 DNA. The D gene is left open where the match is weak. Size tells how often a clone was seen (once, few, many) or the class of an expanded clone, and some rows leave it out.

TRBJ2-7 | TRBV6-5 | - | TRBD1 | CASSYSRQGYEQYF | TGTGCCAGCAGTTACTCGAGACAGGGGTACGAGCAGTACTTC
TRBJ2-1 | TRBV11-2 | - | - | CASSLERRNEQFF | TGTGCCAGCAGCTTAGAGCGGAGGAATGAGCAGTTCTTC
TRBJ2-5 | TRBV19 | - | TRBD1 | CASSMSDRVKETQYF | TGTGCCAGTAGTATGTCGGACAGGGTGAAGGAGACCCAGTACTTC
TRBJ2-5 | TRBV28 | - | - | CASSDKNAETQYF | TGTGCCAGCAGTGATAAGAATGCGGAGACCCAGTACTTC
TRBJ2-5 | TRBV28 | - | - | CASRTSHSQETQYF | TGTGCCAGCAGAACCTCCCACAGCCAAGAGACCCAGTACTTC
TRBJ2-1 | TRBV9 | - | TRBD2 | CASSVAGTSGSGDDEQFF | TGTGCCAGCAGCGTGGCCGGGACTAGCGGGAGTGGAGACGATGAGCAGTTCTTC
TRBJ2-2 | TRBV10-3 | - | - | CAISESVGELFF | TGTGCCATCAGTGAGTCCGTAGGGGAGCTGTTTTTT
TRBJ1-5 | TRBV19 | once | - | CASRDPGGGSNQPQHF | TGTGCCAGTAGGGATCCGGGGGGCGGCAGCAATCAGCCCCAGCATTTT
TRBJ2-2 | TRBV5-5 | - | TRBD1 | CASSWGQGSANTGELFF | TGTGCCAGCAGCTGGGGACAGGGGTCCGCGAACACCGGGGAGCTGTTTTTT
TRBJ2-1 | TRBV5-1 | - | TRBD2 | CASSPRLAGGPYNEQFF | TGCGCCAGCAGCCCCCGGCTAGCGGGAGGGCCATACAATGAGCAGTTCTTC
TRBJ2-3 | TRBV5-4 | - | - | CASSLGLATDTQYF | TGTGCCAGCAGCTTAGGACTTGCCACAGATACGCAGTATTTT
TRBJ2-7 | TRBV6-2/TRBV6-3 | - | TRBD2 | CASSSVGLAGAISYEQYF | TGTGCCAGCAGTTCCGTTGGACTAGCGGGAGCCATCTCCTACGAGCAGTACTTC
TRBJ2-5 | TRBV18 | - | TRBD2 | CASSQGLAGEETQYF | TGTGCCAGCTCACAAGGACTAGCGGGAGAAGAGACCCAGTACTTC
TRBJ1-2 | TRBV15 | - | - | CATSRGGGNGYTF | TGTGCCACCAGCAGAGGCGGCGGTAATGGCTACACCTTC
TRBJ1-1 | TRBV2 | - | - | CASSELGGVNTEAFF | TGTGCCAGCAGTGAGTTGGGAGGGGTCAACACTGAAGCTTTCTTT
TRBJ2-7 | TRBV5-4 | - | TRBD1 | CASSSGTGGPYEQYF | TGTGCCAGCAGTTCCGGTACAGGGGGCCCCTACGAGCAGTACTTC
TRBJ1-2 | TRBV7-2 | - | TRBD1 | CASSLEGRGDGYTF | TGTGCCAGCAGCTTAGAAGGCAGGGGGGATGGCTACACCTTC
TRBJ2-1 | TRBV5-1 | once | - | CASSLTGGAYNEQFF | TGCGCCAGCAGCTTGACTGGGGGCGCCTACAATGAGCAGTTCTTC
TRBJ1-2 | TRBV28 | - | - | CASTDRQVRGYTF | TGTGCCAGCACCGACCGACAGGTCAGGGGCTACACCTTC
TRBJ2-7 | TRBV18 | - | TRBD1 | CASSPRTGTYEQYF | TGTGCCAGCTCACCAAGGACAGGTACCTACGAGCAGTACTTC